This T cell receptor beta chain was identified during a study of cytomegalovirus exposure and HLA in healthy donors. The CDR3 has 15 amino acids. J was trimmed by 2 bases and V by 7 bases; bases with no gene match: 7. CDR1 and CDR2 from the germline V gene are MNHEY and SVGAGI. The PCR employed 60 Vbeta primers together with 13 Jbeta primers. The assay was immunoSEQ multiplex PCR, and TCRdb's table has in-frame clones only and misses some. Of about 120,000 clones in the sample, 80% to 90% are singletons; the top ten hold approximately 1.8%. The sequence was obtained from a man in his forties in good health and CMV-seronegative. This sequence joins TRBV6-5 and TRBJ1-5, with 8 bases identical to TRBD1. Sequencing was performed on PBMCs. CDR3: CASKRVGQGNQPQHF. For the CDR3, the DNA is TGTGCCAGCAAAAGGGTGGGACAGGGCAATCAGCCCCAGCATTTT.